The 4 T cell receptor beta chains below were found in one sample sequenced in a study of blood T cell repertoires in COVID-19. TCRdb's table, derived via immunoSEQ multiplex PCR, lists solely in-frame clones and lacks some. The repertoire holds about 240,000 clones, with roughly four fifths as singletons. The source material was peripheral blood. The origin of the receptors is a woman in her sixties with active or convalescent COVID-19.

The chain links TRBV10-1 to TRBJ2-4; weak D call: TRBD2 (6 bases). V lost 3 bases, J lost 2 bases, and 8 bases lay in between. The CDR3 has 14 amino acids. CDR1 WNHNN and CDR2 SYGVQD come from the germline V gene (reference sequence). CDR3 nucleotides: TGCGCCAGCAGTGATGGGGACTCCAAAAACATTCAGTACTTC. It translates to CASSDGDSKNIQYF.

The chain couples TRBV5-4 to TRBJ2-5; weak D call: TRBD2 (6 bases). Germline CDR1 reads SGHNT; CDR2 reads YYREEE (reference sequence). Trimming removed 2 bases at V and 3 bases at J, with 23 bases between. The length of the CDR3 is 18 residues. The CDR3 sequence: CASSFYSSGDSAEETQYF. DNA of the CDR3: TGTGCCAGCAGCTTTTACTCGTCGGGGGACTCGGCAGAAGAGACCCAGTACTTC.

The chain employs TRBV11-2 and TRBJ2-7, with D hard to call. The CDR3 covers 13 residues. The V end lost 5 bases, the J end lost 0 bases, and 8 bases lay between the germline ends. The germline gives CDR1 SGHAT, CDR2 FQNNGV. The CDR3 region has the DNA TGTGCCAGCAGCCGATCACTCTCCTACGAGCAGTACTTC. Amino acids: CASSRSLSYEQYF.

The V call is TRBV19, the J call TRBJ1-4, with 8 bases aligning to TRBD1. Per the germline V gene, CDR1 is LNHDA and CDR2 is SQIVND (reference sequence). This CDR3 spans 16 amino acids. V lost 5 bases and J lost 6; bases outside the gene matches: 11. The CDR3 protein is CASSATWTGKDEKLFF. The CDR3 coding sequence is TGTGCCAGTAGTGCCACCTGGACAGGGAAAGATGAAAAACTGTTTTTT. The full variable domain, in which reference TRBV19 and TRBJ1-4 provide the parts outside the CDR3, is DGGITQSPKYLFRKEGQNVTLSCEQNLNHDAMYWYRQDPGQGLRLIYYSQIVNDFQKGDIAEGYSVSREKKESFPLTVTSAQKNPTAFYLCASSATWTGKDEKLFFGSGTQLSVL.